This entry lists 6 T cell receptor beta chains sequenced from one sample in a study of blood T cell repertoires in COVID-19. Using immunoSEQ multiplex PCR, the repertoire was profiled, and TCRdb retains in-frame clones only, with some absent. The sample includes around 300,000 clones, nearly 90% seen only once; the top ten take roughly 4.3%. Material: PBMCs or T cells enriched from blood (not recorded which). These receptors all stem from a woman between 18 and 29 years old with acute COVID-19.

The rearrangement links TRBV19 to TRBJ1-2; tentative D call: TRBD1 (5 bases). The CDR3 is 14 amino acids. CDR1 is LNHDA, CDR2 SQIVND, per germline (reference sequence). With 7 bases removed from V and 1 base from J, the gap between germline ends came to 13 bases. The CDR3 protein is CASNAYRINYGYTF. Written as DNA, the CDR3 is TGTGCCAGTAACGCGTACAGGATTAACTATGGCTACACCTTC.

The V call is TRBV29-1, the J call TRBJ1-3; D ambiguous. V lost 7 bases and J lost 0, with 19 bases in between. The CDR3 loop spans 16 amino acids. CDR1 is SQVTM, CDR2 ANQGSEA, per germline. CDR3: CSAAGSGGVSGNTIYF. CDR3 sequence (DNA): TGCAGCGCCGCGGGGTCTGGCGGAGTCTCTGGAAACACCATATATTTT.

The chain couples TRBV5-1 to TRBJ1-2, with D maybe TRBD1 (5 bases). The CDR3 runs to 13 residues. Germline loops: CDR1 SGHRS, CDR2 YFSETQ. V was shortened by 0 bases and J by 4 bases, with 7 bases between the two germline ends. CDR3 residues: CASSLGQLYGYTF. In nucleotides, the CDR3 is TGCGCCAGCAGCTTGGGACAGCTCTATGGCTACACCTTC.

Only a few counts were recorded for this clone. The chain uses TRBV19 and TRBJ2-1, with 7 bases matching TRBD1. CDR3 size: 14 residues. J was trimmed by 5 bases and V by 7 bases; bases with no gene match: 8. Germline CDR1 is LNHDA and CDR2 is SQIVND (reference sequence). CDR3 DNA: TGTGCCAGTACCCACAGGGGTTTTAACAATGAGCAGTTCTTC. Translating gives CASTHRGFNNEQFF.

V and J are TRBV28 and TRBJ1-1; D possibly corresponds to TRBD1 (5 bases). Per germline, CDR1 MDHEN and CDR2 SYDVKM. The V gene lost 5 bases and the J gene lost 5 bases, with 18 bases spanning the gap. The CDR3 consists of 15 residues. CDR3 region: CASSRWQGRGTEAFF. CDR3 nucleotides: TGTGCCAGCAGTCGTTGGCAGGGAAGGGGAACTGAAGCTTTCTTT.

The chain recombines TRBV28 with TRBJ1-2, with a tentative D call TRBD1 (5 bases). The V gene's germline CDR1 is MDHEN and CDR2 SYDVKM. V was cut by 3 bases and J by 10 bases, with 24 bases left in between. The CDR3 loop spans 16 amino acids. The CDR3 is CASSFPPGGGRDDYTF. The CDR3 DNA is TGTGCCAGCAGTTTCCCTCCTGGGGGAGGACGGGATGACTACACCTTC.